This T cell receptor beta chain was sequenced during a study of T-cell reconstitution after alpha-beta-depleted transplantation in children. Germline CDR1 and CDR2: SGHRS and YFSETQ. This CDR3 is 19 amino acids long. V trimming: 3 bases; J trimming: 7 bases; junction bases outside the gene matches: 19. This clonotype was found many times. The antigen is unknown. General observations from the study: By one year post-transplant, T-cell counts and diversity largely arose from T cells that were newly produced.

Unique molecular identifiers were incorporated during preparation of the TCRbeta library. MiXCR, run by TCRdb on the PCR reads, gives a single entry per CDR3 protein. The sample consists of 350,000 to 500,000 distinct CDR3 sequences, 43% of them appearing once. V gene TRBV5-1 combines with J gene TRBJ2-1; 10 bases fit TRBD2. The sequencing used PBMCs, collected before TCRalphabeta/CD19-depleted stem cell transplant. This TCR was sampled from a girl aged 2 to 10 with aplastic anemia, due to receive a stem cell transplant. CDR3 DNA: TGCGCCAGCAGCTGGATCCCAAACCTAGCGGGAGTCAGAGGGAATGAGCAGTTCTTC. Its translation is CASSWIPNLAGVRGNEQFF. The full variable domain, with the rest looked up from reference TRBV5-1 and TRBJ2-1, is KAGVTQTPRYLIKTRGQQVTLSCSPISGHRSVSWYQQTPGQGLQFLFEYFSETQRNKGNFPGRFSGRQFSNSRSEMNVSTLELGDSALYLCASSWIPNLAGVRGNEQFFGPGTRLTVL.